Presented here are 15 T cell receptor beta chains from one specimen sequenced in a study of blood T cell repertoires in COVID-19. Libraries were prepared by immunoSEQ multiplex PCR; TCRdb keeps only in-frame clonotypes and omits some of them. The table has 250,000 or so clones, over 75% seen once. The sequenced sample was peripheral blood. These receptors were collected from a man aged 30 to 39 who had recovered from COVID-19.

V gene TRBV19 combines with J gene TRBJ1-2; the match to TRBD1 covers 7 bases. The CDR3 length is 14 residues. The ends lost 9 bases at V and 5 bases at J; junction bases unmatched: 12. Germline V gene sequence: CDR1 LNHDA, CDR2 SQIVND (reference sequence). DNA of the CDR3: TGTGCCAGCGACCCGGGACAGAGCTCTTATGGCTACACCTTC. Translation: CASDPGQSSYGYTF.

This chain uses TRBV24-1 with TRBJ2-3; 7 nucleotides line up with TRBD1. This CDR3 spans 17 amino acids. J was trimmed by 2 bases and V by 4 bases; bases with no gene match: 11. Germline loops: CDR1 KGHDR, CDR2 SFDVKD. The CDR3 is CATSDLSPGQPTDTQYF. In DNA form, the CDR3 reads TGTGCCACCAGTGACCTCTCTCCGGGACAGCCCACAGATACGCAGTATTTT.

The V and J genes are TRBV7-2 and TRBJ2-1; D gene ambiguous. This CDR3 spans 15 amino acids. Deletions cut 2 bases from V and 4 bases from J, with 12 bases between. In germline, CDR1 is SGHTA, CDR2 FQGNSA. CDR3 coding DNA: TGTGCCAGCAGCTTAATCGGTGGTCCTTACAATGAGCAGTTCTTC. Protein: CASSLIGGPYNEQFF.

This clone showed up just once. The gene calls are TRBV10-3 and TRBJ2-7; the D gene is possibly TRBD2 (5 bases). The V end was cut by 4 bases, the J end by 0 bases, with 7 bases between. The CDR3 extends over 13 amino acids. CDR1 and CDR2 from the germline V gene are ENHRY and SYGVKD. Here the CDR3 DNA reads TGTGCCATCAGTGGCCGGGACTCCTACGAGCAGTACGTC. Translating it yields CAISGRDSYEQYV.

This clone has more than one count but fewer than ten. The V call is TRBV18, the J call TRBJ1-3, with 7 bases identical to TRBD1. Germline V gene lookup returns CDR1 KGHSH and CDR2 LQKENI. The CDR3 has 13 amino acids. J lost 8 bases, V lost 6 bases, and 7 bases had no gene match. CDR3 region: CASSPSRGYTIYF. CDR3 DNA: TGTGCCAGCTCGCCAAGCAGGGGGTACACCATATATTTT.

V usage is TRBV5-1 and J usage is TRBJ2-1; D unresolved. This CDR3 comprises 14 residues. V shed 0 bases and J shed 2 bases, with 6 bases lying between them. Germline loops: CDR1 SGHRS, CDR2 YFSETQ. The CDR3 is CASSLVGTYNEQFF. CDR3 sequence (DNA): TGCGCCAGCAGCTTGGTTGGCACCTACAATGAGCAGTTCTTC.

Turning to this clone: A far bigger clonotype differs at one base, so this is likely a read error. The CDR3 region is CASSPAYEQYF. CDR3 bases: TGTGCCAGCAGCCCTGCCTACGAGCAGTACTTC. V is TRBV5-4 and J is TRBJ2-7; D is ambiguous. Germline lookup yields CDR1 SGHNT and CDR2 YYREEE (reference sequence). V was pared by 4 bases and J by 2 bases, with 4 bases between. The CDR3 is made up of 11 amino acids.

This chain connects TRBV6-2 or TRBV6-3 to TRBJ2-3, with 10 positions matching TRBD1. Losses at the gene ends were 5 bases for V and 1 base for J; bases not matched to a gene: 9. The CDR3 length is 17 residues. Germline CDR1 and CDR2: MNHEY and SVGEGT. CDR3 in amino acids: CASSLQTGGAGTDTQYF. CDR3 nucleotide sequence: TGTGCCAGCAGTCTACAGACAGGGGGCGCGGGCACAGATACGCAGTATTTT.

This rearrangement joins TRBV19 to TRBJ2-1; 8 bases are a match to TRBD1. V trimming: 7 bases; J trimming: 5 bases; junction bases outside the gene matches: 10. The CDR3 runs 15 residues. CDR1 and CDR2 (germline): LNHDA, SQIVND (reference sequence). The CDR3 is CASTKGDRTHNEQFF. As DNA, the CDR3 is TGTGCCAGTACCAAGGGGGACAGGACACACAATGAGCAGTTCTTC.

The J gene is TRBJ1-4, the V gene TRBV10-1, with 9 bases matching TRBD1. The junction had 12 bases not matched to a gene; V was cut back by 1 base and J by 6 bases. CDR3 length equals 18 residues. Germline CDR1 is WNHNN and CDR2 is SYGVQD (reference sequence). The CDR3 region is CASSEYIRTGGTDEKLFF. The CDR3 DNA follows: TGCGCCAGCAGTGAGTACATACGAACAGGGGGCACCGATGAAAAACTGTTTTTT.

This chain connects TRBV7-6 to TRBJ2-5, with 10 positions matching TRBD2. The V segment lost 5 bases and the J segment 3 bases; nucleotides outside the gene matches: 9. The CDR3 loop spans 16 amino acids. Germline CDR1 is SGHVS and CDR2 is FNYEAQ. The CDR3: CASSLEGAGGKETQYF. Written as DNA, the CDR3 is TGTGCCAGCAGCCTCGAGGGAGCGGGGGGGAAAGAGACCCAGTACTTC.

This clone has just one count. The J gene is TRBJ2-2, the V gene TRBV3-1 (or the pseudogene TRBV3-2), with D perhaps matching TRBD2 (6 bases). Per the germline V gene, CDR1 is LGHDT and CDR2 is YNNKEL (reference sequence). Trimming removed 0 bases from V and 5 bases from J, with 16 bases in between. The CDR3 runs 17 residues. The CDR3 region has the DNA TGTGCCAGCAGCCAAGATTGGGGGACTTCCCCTACCGGGGAGCTGTTTTTT. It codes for CASSQDWGTSPTGELFF.

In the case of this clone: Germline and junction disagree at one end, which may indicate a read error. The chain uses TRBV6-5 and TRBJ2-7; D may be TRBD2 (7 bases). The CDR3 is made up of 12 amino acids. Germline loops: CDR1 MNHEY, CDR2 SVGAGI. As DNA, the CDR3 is TGTGCCAGCAGTTACTCGAACGGGGGGCTTGTCTTC. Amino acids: CASSYSNGGLVF.

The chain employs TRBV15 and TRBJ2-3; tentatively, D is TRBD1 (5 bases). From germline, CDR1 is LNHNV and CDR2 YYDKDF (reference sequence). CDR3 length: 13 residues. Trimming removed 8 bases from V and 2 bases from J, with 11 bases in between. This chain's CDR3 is CATRWTYTDTQYF. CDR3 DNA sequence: TGTGCCACCCGATGGACATACACAGATACGCAGTATTTT. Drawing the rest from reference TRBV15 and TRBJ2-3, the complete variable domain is DAMVIQNPRYQVTQFGKPVTLSCSQTLNHNVMYWYQQKSSQAPKLLFHYYDKDFNNEADTPDNFQSRRPNTSFCFLDIRSPGLGDTAMYLCATRWTYTDTQYFGPGTRLTVL.

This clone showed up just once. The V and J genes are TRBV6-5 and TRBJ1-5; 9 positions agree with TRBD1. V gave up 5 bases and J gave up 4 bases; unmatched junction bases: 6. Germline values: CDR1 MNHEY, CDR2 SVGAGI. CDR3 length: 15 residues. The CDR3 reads CASSPTGGPNQPQHF. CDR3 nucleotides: TGTGCCAGCAGTCCCACAGGGGGCCCGAATCAGCCCCAGCATTTT.